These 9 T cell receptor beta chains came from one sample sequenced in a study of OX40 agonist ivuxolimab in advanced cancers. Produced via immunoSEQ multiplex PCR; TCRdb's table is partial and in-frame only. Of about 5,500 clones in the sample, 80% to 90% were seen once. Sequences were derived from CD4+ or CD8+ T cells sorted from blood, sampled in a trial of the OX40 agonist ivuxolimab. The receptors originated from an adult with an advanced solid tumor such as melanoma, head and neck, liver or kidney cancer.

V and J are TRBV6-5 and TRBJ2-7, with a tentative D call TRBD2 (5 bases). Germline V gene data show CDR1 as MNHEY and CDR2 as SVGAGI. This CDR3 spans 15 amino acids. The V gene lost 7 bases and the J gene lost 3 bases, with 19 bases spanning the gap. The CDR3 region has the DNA TGTGCCAGCACCCCCCGGAGAGGGATTGTCTACGAGCAGTACTTC. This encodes CASTPRRGIVYEQYF.

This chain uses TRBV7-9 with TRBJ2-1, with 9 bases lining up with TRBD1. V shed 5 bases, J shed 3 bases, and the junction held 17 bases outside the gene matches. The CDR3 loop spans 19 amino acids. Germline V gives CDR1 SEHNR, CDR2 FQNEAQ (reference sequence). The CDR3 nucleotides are TGTGCCAGCAGCCCTCGGACAGGGGCCGGGGGGCTTGACTACAATGAGCAGTTCTTC. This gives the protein CASSPRTGAGGLDYNEQFF. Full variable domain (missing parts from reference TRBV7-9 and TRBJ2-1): DTGVSQNPRHKITKRGQNVTFRCDPISEHNRLYWYRQTLGQGPEFLTYFQNEAQLEKSRLLSDRFSAERPKGSFSTLEIQRTEQGDSAMYLCASSPRTGAGGLDYNEQFFGPGTRLTVL.

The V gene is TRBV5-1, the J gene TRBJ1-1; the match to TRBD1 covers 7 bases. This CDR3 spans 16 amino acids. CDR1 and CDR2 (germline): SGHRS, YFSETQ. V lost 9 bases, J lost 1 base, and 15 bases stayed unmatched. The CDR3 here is CATHGGGQDKNTEAFF. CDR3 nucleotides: TGCGCCACCCACGGGGGTGGACAGGACAAGAACACTGAAGCTTTCTTT.

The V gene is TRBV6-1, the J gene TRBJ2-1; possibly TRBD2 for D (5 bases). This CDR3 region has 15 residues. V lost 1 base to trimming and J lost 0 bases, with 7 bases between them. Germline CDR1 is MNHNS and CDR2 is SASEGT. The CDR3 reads CASSEERNSYNEQFF. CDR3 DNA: TGTGCCAGCAGTGAAGAGCGGAACTCCTACAATGAGCAGTTCTTC.

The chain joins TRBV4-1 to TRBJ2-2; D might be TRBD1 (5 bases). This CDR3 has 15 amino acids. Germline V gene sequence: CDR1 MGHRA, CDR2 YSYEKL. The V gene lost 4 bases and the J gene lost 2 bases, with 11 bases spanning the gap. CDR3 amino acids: CASSLRTGNTGELFF. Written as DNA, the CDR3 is TGCGCCAGCAGCCTACGAACAGGAAACACCGGGGAGCTGTTTTTT.

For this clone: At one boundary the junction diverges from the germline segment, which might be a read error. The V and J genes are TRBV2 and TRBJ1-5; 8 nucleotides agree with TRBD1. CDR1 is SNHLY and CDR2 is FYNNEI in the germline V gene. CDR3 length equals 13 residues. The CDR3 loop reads CASRGTGKQPQHF. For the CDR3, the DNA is TGTGCCAGCAGGGGGACAGGCAAACAGCCCCAGCATTTT. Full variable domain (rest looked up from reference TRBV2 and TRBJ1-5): EPEVTQTPSHQVTQMGQEVILRCVPISNHLYFYWYRQILGQKVEFLVSFYNNEISEKSEIFDDQFSVERPDGSNFTLKIRSTKLEDSAMYFCASRGTGKQPQHFGDGTRLSIL.

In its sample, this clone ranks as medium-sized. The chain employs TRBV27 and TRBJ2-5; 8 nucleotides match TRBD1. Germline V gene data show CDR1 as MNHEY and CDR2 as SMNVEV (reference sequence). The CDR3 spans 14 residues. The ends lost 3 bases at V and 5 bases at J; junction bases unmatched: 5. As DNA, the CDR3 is TGTGCCAGCAGTTTTGGACAGGGTAGGGAGACCCAGTACTTC. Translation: CASSFGQGRETQYF.

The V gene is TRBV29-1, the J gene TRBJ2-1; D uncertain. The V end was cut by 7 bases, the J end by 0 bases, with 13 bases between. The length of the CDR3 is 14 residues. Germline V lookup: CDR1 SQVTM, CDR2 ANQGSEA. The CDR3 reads CSASPRSSYNEQFF. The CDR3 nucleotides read TGCAGCGCATCTCCACGTAGCTCCTACAATGAGCAGTTCTTC.

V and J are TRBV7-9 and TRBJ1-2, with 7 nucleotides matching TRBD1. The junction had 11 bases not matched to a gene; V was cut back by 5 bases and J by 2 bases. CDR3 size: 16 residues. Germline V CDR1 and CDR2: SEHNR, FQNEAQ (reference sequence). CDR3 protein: CASSHTRTGTNYGYTF. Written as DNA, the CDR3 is TGTGCCAGCAGCCACACCCGGACAGGCACGAACTATGGCTACACCTTC.